The clone carrying this T cell receptor beta chain was seen only once. V lost 0 bases to trimming and J lost 9 bases, with 11 bases between them. The germline V gene has CDR1 SGHTA and CDR2 FQGNSA. The CDR3 sequence is 13 residues long. Methods used by the authors: It was from reference gene primer amplification that nucleated cell counts were estimated. The repertoire was sequenced with immunoSEQ multiplex PCR; TCRdb's copy has only in-frame clones and lacks some. Clone size and the V and J calls come from that table; the DNA yielded D and trimming. This sample has about 130,000 clones; 70% to 85% occur once, and the top ten carry approximately 2.9%. This specimen comes from a study of blood T cell repertoires in COVID-19. In the study overall: The samples span acute and convalescent COVID-19 from the United States, Italy and Spain.

Sequenced: peripheral blood. The sequence came from a woman older than 75 with acute or convalescent COVID-19. The gene calls are TRBV7-2 and TRBJ1-1; TRBD1 might be the D (5 bases). The CDR3 sequence: CASSLALAGKAFF. The CDR3 nucleotides read TGTGCCAGCAGCTTAGCGTTGGCAGGGAAAGCTTTCTTT. The variable domain in full, completed from reference TRBV7-2 and TRBJ1-1, reads GAGVSQSPSNKVTEKGKDVELRCDPISGHTALYWYRQSLGQGLEFLIYFQGNSAPDKSGLPSDRFSAERTGGSVSTLTIQRTQQEDSAVYLCASSLALAGKAFFGQGTRLTVV.